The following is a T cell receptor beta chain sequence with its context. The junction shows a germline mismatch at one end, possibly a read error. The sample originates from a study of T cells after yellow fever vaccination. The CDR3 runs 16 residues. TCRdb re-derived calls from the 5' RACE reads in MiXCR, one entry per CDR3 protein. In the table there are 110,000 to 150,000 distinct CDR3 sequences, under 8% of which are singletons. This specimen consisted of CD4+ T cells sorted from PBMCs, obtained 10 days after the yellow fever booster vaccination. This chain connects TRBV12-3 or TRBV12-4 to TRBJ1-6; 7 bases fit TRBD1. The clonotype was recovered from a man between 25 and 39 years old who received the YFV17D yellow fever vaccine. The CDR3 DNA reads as TGTGCCATCAGTTCCTCTTACACAGGGGTCGGATCACCCCTCCACTTT. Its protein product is CAISSSYTGVGSPLHF.